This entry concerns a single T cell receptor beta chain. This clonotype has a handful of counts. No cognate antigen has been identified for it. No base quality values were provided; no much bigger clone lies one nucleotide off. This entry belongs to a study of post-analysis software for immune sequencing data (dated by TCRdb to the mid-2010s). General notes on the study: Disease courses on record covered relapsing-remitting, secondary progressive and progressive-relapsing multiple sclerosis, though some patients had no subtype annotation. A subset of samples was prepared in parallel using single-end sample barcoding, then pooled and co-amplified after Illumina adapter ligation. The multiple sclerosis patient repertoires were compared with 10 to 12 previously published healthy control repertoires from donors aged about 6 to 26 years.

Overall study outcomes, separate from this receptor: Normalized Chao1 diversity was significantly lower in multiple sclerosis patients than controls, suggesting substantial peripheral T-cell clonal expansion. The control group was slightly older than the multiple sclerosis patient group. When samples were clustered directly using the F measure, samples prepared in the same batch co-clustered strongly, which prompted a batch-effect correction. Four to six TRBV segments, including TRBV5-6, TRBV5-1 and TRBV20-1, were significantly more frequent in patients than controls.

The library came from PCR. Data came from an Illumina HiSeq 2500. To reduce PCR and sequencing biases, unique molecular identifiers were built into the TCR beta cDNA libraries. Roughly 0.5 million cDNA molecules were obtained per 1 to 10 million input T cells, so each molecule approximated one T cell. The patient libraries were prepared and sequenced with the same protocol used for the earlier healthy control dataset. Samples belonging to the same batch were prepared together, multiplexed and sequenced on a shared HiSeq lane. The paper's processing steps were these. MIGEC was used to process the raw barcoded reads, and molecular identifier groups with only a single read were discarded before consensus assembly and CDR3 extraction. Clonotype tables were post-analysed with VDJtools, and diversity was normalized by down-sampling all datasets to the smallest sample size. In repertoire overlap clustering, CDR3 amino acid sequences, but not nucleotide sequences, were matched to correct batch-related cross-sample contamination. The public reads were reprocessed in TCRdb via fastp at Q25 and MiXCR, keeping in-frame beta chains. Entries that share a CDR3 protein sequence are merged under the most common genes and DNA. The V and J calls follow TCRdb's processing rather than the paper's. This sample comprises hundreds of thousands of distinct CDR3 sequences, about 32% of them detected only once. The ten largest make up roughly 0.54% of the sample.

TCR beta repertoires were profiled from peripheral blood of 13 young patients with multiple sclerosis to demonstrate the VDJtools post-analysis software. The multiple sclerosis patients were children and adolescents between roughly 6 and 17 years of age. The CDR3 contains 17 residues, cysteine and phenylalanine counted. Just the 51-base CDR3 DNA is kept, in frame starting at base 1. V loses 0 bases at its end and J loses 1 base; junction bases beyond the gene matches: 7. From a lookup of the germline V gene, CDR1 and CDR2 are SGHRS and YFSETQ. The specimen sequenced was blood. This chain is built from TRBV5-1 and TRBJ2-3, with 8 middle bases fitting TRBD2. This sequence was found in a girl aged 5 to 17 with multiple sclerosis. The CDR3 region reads CASSLEALAGGTDTQYF. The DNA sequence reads TGCGCCAGCAGCTTGGAGGCGCTAGCGGGTGGCACAGATACGCAGTATTTT. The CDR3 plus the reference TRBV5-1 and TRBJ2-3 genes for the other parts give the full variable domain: KAGVTQTPRYLIKTRGQQVTLSCSPISGHRSVSWYQQTPGQGLQFLFEYFSETQRNKGNFPGRFSGRQFSNSRSEMNVSTLELGDSALYLCASSLEALAGGTDTQYFGPGTRLTVL.